Shown below are 24 T cell receptor beta chains from a single sample sequenced in a study of T-cell reconstitution after alpha-beta-depleted transplantation in children. Construction of the TCRbeta library involved unique molecular identifiers. In TCRdb, the PCR reads were re-called with MiXCR into one record per CDR3 protein. The table has 330,000 or so distinct CDR3 sequences, around 9.1% seen once; the top ten hold around 7.6%. The source material was PBMCs, sampled before TCRalphabeta/CD19-depleted stem cell transplant. These receptors were taken from a boy in the first two years of life with acute myeloid leukemia, due to receive a stem cell transplant.

The V gene is TRBV25-1, the J gene TRBJ2-1; the match to TRBD2 covers 16 bases. Trimming removed 7 bases from V and 3 bases from J; junction bases left unmatched: 9. The CDR3 runs to 18 residues. CDR1 and CDR2 (germline): MGHDK, SYGVNS. The CDR3 loop is CASTRGTSGRAGYNEQFF. The CDR3 DNA is TGTGCCAGCACCAGAGGGACTAGCGGGAGGGCCGGCTACAATGAGCAGTTCTTC.

This clonotype came up many times. The chain links TRBV13 to TRBJ2-1; D perhaps matches TRBD1 (7 bases). The CDR3 covers 16 residues. Trimming shortened V by 0 bases and J by 4 bases, and 13 bases separated the two germline ends. Germline CDR1 and CDR2: PRHDT and FYEKMQ (reference sequence). CDR3: CASSLGQGGGYNEQFF. The CDR3 nucleotides are TGTGCCAGCAGCTTAGGGCAGGGGGGTGGTTACAATGAGCAGTTCTTC.

This clonotype has at least ten counts. The rearrangement links TRBV20-1 to TRBJ2-7, with D possibly matching TRBD1 (5 bases). Germline V lookup: CDR1 DFQATT, CDR2 SNEGSKA (reference sequence). Trimming took off 5 bases at V and 5 bases at J, with 7 bases between the two ends. This CDR3 is built from 10 residues. Written as DNA, the CDR3 is TGCAGTGCTGTCAGGGACGAGCAGTACTTC. Translation: CSAVRDEQYF.

The chain recombines TRBV5-1 with TRBJ1-4; 7 nucleotides align to TRBD1. The CDR3 runs 19 residues. Unmatched junction bases numbered 12, after V lost 0 bases and J lost 1 base. In germline, CDR1 is SGHRS, CDR2 YFSETQ. The CDR3 DNA follows: TGCGCCAGCAGCTTGGCCGGAGTCGCAGGGGGTGGAACTAATGAAAAACTGTTTTTT. Encoded protein: CASSLAGVAGGGTNEKLFF. Complete variable domain (other parts from reference TRBV5-1 and TRBJ1-4): KAGVTQTPRYLIKTRGQQVTLSCSPISGHRSVSWYQQTPGQGLQFLFEYFSETQRNKGNFPGRFSGRQFSNSRSEMNVSTLELGDSALYLCASSLAGVAGGGTNEKLFFGSGTQLSVL.

This clonotype was recorded many times. This chain connects TRBV6-1 to TRBJ2-1, with 8 positions matching TRBD1. The CDR3 loop spans 14 amino acids. Germline V lookup: CDR1 MNHNS, CDR2 SASEGT. V lost 7 bases, J lost 4 bases, and 6 bases stayed unmatched. The CDR3 reads CASTDRGRYNEQFF. The DNA for the CDR3 is TGTGCCAGCACAGACAGGGGACGGTACAATGAGCAGTTCTTC.

Worth noting for this clonotype: A much larger clone lies one base from this, so it may be a read error. V usage is TRBV12-3 or TRBV12-4 and J usage is TRBJ2-7; 7 nucleotides match TRBD1. The trim removed 8 bases at V and 9 bases at J, leaving 19 bases unmatched. The CDR3 is made up of 15 amino acids. CDR3 DNA sequence: TGTGCCAGCGGTCCAATAAGAACAGGGGCGCGGAGGCAGTACTTC. It yields the protein CASGPIRTGARRQYF.

This clonotype was observed many times. The chain joins TRBV12-3 or TRBV12-4 to TRBJ2-3; D possibly corresponds to TRBD2 (6 bases). The V end lost 6 bases, the J end lost 3 bases, and 16 bases lay between the germline ends. The CDR3 has 15 amino acids. CDR3 sequence: CASSSRGGATDTQYF. CDR3 nucleotides: TGTGCCAGCAGCTCCCGGGGCGGGGCAACAGATACGCAGTATTTT.

Many counts were recorded for this clonotype. This chain uses TRBV9 with TRBJ2-5; possibly TRBD2 for D (6 bases). The CDR3 is 14 amino acids. V lost 1 base, J lost 4 bases, and 11 bases lay in between. Germline CDR1 is SGDLS and CDR2 is YYNGEE. Here the CDR3 DNA reads TGTGCCAGCAGCGTAACTCAGGGAGGAGAGACCCAGTACTTC. Encoded protein: CASSVTQGGETQYF. Full variable domain (remainder filled in from reference TRBV9 and TRBJ2-5): DSGVTQTPKHLITATGQRVTLRCSPRSGDLSVYWYQQSLDQGLQFLIQYYNGEERAKGNILERFSAQQFPDLHSELNLSSLELGDSALYFCASSVTQGGETQYFGPGTRLLVL.

In this sample, this clonotype turned up many times. The V and J genes are TRBV20-1 and TRBJ2-7; D is perhaps TRBD2 (5 bases). V was clipped by 6 bases and J by 2 bases, with 14 bases between them. Per the germline V gene, CDR1 is DFQATT and CDR2 is SNEGSKA (reference sequence). The CDR3 runs 13 residues. Here the CDR3 DNA reads TGCAGTGCCCGAGAGGGATTAGCCTACGAGCAGTACTTC. This codes for CSAREGLAYEQYF.

This clonotype was counted at least ten times. The chain couples TRBV10-3 to TRBJ2-6, with TRBD1 matching over 7 bases. Germline V gene data show CDR1 as ENHRY and CDR2 as SYGVKD. V gave up 6 bases and J gave up 4 bases; unmatched junction bases: 6. The CDR3 length is 15 residues. CDR3 DNA sequence: TGTGCCATCAGACAGGGGCTAGAAGGGGCCAACGTCCTGACTTTC. Translation: CAIRQGLEGANVLTF.

This clonotype was counted ten times or more. CDR3 protein: CASSQEEGQGIIATNEKLFF. For the CDR3, the DNA is TGTGCCAGCAGCCAAGAGGAGGGACAGGGAATAATAGCAACTAATGAAAAACTGTTTTTT. The genes are TRBV4-2 and TRBJ1-4, with 9 nucleotides matching TRBD1. This CDR3 has 20 amino acids. Germline CDR1 reads LGHNA; CDR2 reads YNFKEQ. Unmatched junction bases numbered 11, after V lost 0 bases and J lost 0 bases.

This clonotype appeared a few times. The chain is built from TRBV7-2 and TRBJ2-3; 9 bases line up with TRBD1. CDR1 and CDR2 (germline): SGHTA, FQGNSA. The V gene end was trimmed by 4 bases and the J gene end by 5 bases; junction bases not matched to a gene: 4. This CDR3 region has 14 residues. This chain's CDR3 is CASSSSDRGDTQYF. CDR3 nucleotides: TGTGCCAGCAGCTCCTCGGACAGGGGAGATACGCAGTATTTT.

Only a few counts were recorded for this clonotype. This chain joins TRBV12-3 or TRBV12-4 and TRBJ2-5; 9 positions match TRBD2. J was trimmed by 4 bases and V by 3 bases; bases with no gene match: 6. The CDR3 runs 15 residues. In nucleotides, the CDR3 is TGTGCCAGCAGTTTCCCGACTAGCGGACGAGAGACCCAGTACTTC. Its protein is CASSFPTSGRETQYF.

Ten or more counts support this clonotype. The chain joins TRBV29-1 to TRBJ1-4, with D possibly being TRBD1 (5 bases). Trimming cost V 4 bases and J 0 bases, with 9 bases left between them. Germline lookup yields CDR1 SQVTM and CDR2 ANQGSEA. This CDR3 has 14 amino acids. As DNA, the CDR3 is TGCAGCGTTGGGTGGGGGGCAACTAATGAAAAACTGTTTTTT. Translated: CSVGWGATNEKLFF.

This clonotype was seen many times. The genes are TRBV12-3 or TRBV12-4 and TRBJ1-1, with D possibly being TRBD1 (6 bases). This CDR3 spans 14 amino acids. Trimming took off 7 bases at V and 4 bases at J, with 16 bases between the two ends. The CDR3 nucleotides are TGTGCCAGCACGCGCTCCGGGGGGGCCACTGAAGCTTTCTTT. Protein: CASTRSGGATEAFF.

This clonotype was recorded many times. The rearrangement links TRBV7-9 to TRBJ1-2; D gene ambiguous. Germline CDR1 is SEHNR and CDR2 is FQNEAQ (reference sequence). V lost 5 bases and J 5 bases, leaving 6 bases between the germline ends. This CDR3 contains 11 residues. CDR3 sequence reads: CASSVSYGYTF. The DNA for the CDR3 is TGTGCCAGCAGCGTCAGTTATGGCTACACCTTC.

This clonotype was picked up many times. The chain joins TRBV7-9 to TRBJ1-1; no firm D call. Per the germline V gene, CDR1 is SEHNR and CDR2 is FQNEAQ (reference sequence). V dropped 5 bases and J dropped 6 bases, with 19 bases sitting between them. The CDR3 is 15 residues long. The CDR3 DNA follows: TGTGCCAGCAGCACTCGACCAGTAAGCGAGTCTGAAGCTTTCTTT. This gives the protein CASSTRPVSESEAFF.

Many counts were recorded for this clonotype. The chain is built from TRBV5-5 and TRBJ1-4; no reliable D call. Trimming removed 0 bases at V and 0 bases at J, with 9 bases between. The CDR3 covers 16 residues. Germline lookup yields CDR1 SGHKS and CDR2 YYEKEE (reference sequence). The CDR3 DNA reads TGTGCCAGCAGCTTGGGACGGATGGCAACTAATGAAAAACTGTTTTTT. This sequence encodes CASSLGRMATNEKLFF.

This clonotype was found many times. The rearrangement links TRBV10-3 to TRBJ2-5; 10 bases match TRBD2. The germline CDR1 and CDR2 sequences are ENHRY and SYGVKD. This CDR3 is 13 amino acids long. Losses at the gene ends were 6 bases for V and 4 bases for J; bases not matched to a gene: 2. CDR3 residues: CAIRGLAVETQYF. CDR3 nucleotide sequence: TGTGCCATCAGAGGACTAGCGGTAGAGACCCAGTACTTC.

This clonotype has a count of ten or more. The CDR3: CASSHGFQGYTF. The CDR3 DNA is TGTGCCAGCAGCCATGGTTTCCAGGGCTACACCTTC. V usage is TRBV4-2 and J usage is TRBJ1-2; D gene unclear. V was shortened by 3 bases and J by 8 bases, with 10 bases between the two germline ends. The CDR3 runs to 12 residues. From germline, CDR1 is LGHNA and CDR2 YNFKEQ.

This clonotype showed up many times. The V and J genes are TRBV10-3 and TRBJ2-2, with TRBD1 identical over 7 bases. Germline lookup yields CDR1 ENHRY and CDR2 SYGVKD. V shed 11 bases, J shed 0 bases, and the junction held 6 bases outside the gene matches. The CDR3 is made up of 14 amino acids. In DNA form, the CDR3 reads TGTGCCTTCTCCGGGACAGCGAACACCGGGGAGCTGTTTTTT. Its translation is CAFSGTANTGELFF.

This clonotype was seen at least ten times. This sequence joins TRBV6-6 and TRBJ1-2; the D is unclear. Between the trimmed V and J ends, which lost 6 bases and 2 bases, there was a span of 7 bases. Germline CDR1 and CDR2: MNHNY and SVGAGI (reference sequence). The CDR3 totals 12 residues. The CDR3 sequence: CASRDPNYGYTF. CDR3 nucleotide sequence: TGTGCCAGCAGGGACCCGAACTATGGCTACACCTTC.

This clonotype has at least ten counts. The rearrangement uses TRBV5-1 and TRBJ2-1; D is unresolved. Germline CDR1 and CDR2: SGHRS and YFSETQ. The CDR3 is 18 amino acids. V was trimmed by 0 bases and J by 9 bases, leaving 25 bases between them. CDR3 sequence reads: CASSLGLVMGGRVGEQFF. CDR3 bases: TGCGCCAGCAGCTTGGGTCTCGTCATGGGCGGAAGGGTTGGTGAGCAGTTCTTC.

The sample holds many counts of this clonotype. V gene TRBV7-2 combines with J gene TRBJ1-6; TRBD1 agrees at 9 bases. From germline, CDR1 is SGHTA and CDR2 FQGNSA. V was pared by 0 bases and J by 5 bases, with 2 bases of the junction left unmatched. This CDR3 contains 16 residues. The CDR3 nucleotides are TGTGCCAGCAGCTTAGCGGGGACAGGGAATAATTCACCCCTCCACTTT. It codes for CASSLAGTGNNSPLHF.